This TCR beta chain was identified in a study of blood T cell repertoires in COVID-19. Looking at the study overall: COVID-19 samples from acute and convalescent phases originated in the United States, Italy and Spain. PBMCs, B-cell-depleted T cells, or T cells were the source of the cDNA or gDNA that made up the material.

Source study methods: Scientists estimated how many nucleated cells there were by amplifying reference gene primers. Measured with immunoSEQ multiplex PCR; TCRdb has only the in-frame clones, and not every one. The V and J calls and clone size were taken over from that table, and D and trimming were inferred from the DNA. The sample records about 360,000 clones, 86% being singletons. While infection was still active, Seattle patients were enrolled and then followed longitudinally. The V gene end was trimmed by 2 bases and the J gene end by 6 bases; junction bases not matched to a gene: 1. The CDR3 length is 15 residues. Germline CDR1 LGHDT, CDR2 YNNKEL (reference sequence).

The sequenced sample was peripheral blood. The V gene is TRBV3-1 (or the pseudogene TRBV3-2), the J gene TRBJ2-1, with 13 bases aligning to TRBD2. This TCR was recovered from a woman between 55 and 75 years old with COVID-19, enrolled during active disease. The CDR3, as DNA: TGTGCCAGCAGCCAAACTAGCGGGGGGGCCAATGAGCAGTTCTTC. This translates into CASSQTSGGANEQFF.